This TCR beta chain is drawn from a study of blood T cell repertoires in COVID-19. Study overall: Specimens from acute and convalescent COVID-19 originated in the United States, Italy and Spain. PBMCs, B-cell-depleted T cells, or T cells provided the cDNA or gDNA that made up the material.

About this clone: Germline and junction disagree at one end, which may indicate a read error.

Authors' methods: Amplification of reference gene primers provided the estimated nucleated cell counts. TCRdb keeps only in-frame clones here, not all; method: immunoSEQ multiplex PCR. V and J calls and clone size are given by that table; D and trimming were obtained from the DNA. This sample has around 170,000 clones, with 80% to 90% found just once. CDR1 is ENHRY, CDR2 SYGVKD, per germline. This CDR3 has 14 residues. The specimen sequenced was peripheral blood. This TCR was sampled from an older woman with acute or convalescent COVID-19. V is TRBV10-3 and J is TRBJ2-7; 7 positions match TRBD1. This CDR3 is CAISSDRLGQDSEF. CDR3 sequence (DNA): TGTGCCATCAGTTCGGACAGGTTGGGTCAGGACTCAGAATTC.